Sequencing of this T cell receptor beta chain was carried out in a study of T cell responses to AZD1222 COVID-19 vaccine. Study-level points and caveats: The study identified only five or six AZD1222 recipients as seropositive at baseline.

Profiled with immunoSEQ multiplex PCR; TCRdb holds only in-frame clones, not every one. Found here are under 150,000 clones, about nine tenths of them singletons; the top ten hold 2.4%. About this clone itself: Its antigen is unknown.

This receptor was identified in an adult in good health. Sequencing used peripheral blood, obtained on day 0 of AZD1222 vaccination.

The CDR3 reads CASSYEGVDYGYTF. As DNA, the CDR3 is TGTGCCAGCAGTTACGAGGGGGTCGACTATGGCTACACCTTC. The V call is TRBV6-2 or TRBV6-3, the J call TRBJ1-2, with D maybe TRBD1 (6 bases). V gave up 2 bases and J gave up 3 bases, with 10 bases separating them. Germline CDR1 reads MNHEY; CDR2 reads SVGEGT. The CDR3 spans 14 residues.